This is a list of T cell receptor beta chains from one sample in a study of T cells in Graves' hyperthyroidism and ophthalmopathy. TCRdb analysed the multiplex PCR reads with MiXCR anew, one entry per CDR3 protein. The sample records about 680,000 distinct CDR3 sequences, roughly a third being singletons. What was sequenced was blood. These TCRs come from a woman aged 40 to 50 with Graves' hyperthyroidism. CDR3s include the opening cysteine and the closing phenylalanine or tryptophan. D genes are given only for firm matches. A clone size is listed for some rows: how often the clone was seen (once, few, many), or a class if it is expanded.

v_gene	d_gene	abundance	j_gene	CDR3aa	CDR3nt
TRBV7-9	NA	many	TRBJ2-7	CASSLAEGYEQYF	TGTGCCAGCAGCTTAGCAGAAGGCTACGAGCAGTACTTC
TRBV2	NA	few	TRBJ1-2	CASSPTPVYGYTF	TGTGCCAGCAGCCCGACACCTGTCTATGGCTACACCTTC
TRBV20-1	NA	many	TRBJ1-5	CSAPTGYNQPQHF	TGCAGTGCTCCTACAGGGTACAATCAGCCCCAGCATTTT
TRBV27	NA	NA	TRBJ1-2	CASSFHHKTVWSYTF	TGTGCCAGCAGTTTCCACCACAAGACAGTTTGGAGCTACACCTTC
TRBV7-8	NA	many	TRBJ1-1	CASSRVVGAFF	TGTGCCAGCAGTCGCGTGGTCGGAGCTTTCTTT
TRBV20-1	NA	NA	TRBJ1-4	CSAPPGGLREKLFF	TGCAGTGCTCCCCCCGGGGGTTTGAGGGAAAAACTGTTTTTT
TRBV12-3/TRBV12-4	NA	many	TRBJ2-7	CASSATGIGEQYF	TGTGCCAGCAGTGCCACAGGGATTGGGGAGCAGTACTTC
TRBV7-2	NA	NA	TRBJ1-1	CASSLVGNEAFF	TGTGCCAGCAGCTTAGTTGGGAATGAAGCTTTCTTT
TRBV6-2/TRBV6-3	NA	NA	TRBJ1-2	CASNLAKLDGYTF	TGTGCCAGCAATCTGGCCAAGTTGGATGGCTACACCTTC
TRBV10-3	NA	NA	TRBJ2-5	CAIRDGLRETQYF	TGTGCCATCAGGGATGGGTTGCGGGAGACCCAGTACTTC
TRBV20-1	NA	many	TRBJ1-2	CSARGAGDYGYTF	TGCAGTGCTAGAGGGGCCGGGGACTATGGCTACACCTTC
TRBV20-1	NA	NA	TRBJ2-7	CSARPGRASSYEQYF	TGCAGTGCTAGACCAGGGCGGGCTAGCTCCTACGAGCAGTACTTC
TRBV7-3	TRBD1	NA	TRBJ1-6	CASSPWAGTADSPLHF	TGTGCCAGCAGTCCCTGGGCTGGGACAGCGGATTCACCCCTCCACTTT
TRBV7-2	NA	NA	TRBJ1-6	CASSWTPFHF	TGTGCCAGCAGCTGGACACCCTTCCACTTT
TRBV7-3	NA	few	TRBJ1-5	CASSETIDQPQHF	TGTGCCAGCAGCGAAACCATTGACCAGCCCCAGCATTTT
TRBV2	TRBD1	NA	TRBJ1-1	CASSARGYSEAFF	TGTGCCAGCAGTGCCAGGGGGTACTCTGAAGCTTTCTTT
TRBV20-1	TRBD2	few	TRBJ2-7	CSASSGTRSYEQYF	TGCAGTGCTAGTTCCGGGACTAGGTCGTACGAGCAGTACTTC
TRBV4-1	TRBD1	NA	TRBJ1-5	CASSPTGTGTQPQHF	TGCGCCAGCAGTCCAACCGGGACAGGGACTCAGCCCCAGCATTTT
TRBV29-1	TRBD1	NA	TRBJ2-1	CSVGRDRGGGNEQFF	TGCAGCGTAGGCCGGGACAGGGGCGGGGGAAATGAGCAGTTCTTC
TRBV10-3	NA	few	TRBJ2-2	CASTRTGTITGELFF	TGTGCCAGCACCCGGACAGGGACTATAACCGGGGAGCTGTTTTTT
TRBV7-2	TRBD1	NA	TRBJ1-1	CASSSPQGASEAFF	TGTGCCAGCAGCTCACCACAGGGGGCCTCTGAAGCTTTCTTT
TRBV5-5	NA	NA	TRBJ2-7	CASSFRQSYEQYF	TGTGCCAGCAGCTTCCGACAGTCCTACGAGCAGTACTTC
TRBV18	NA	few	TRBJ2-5	CASSPFESGQYF	TGTGCCAGCTCACCATTCGAGTCTGGCCAGTACTTC
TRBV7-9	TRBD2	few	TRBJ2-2	CASSSLGRTPNTGELFF	TGTGCCAGCAGCTCACTCGGGAGGACACCTAACACCGGGGAGCTGTTTTTT
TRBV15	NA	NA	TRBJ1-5	CATSSSGLQTQHF	TGTGCCACCAGCAGCTCTGGACTACAGACCCAGCATTTT
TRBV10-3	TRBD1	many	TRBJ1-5	CATETGISNQPQHF	TGTGCCACCGAGACAGGGATTTCTAATCAGCCCCAGCATTTT
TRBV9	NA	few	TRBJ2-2	CASSSRLYTGELFF	TGTGCCAGCAGCTCCCGACTTTACACCGGGGAGCTGTTTTTT
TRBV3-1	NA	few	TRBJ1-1	CASSPRSGIEEAFF	TGTGCCAGCAGCCCCCGGTCAGGGATCGAAGAGGCTTTCTTT
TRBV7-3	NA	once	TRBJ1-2	CASSHPGHPYGYTF	TGTGCCAGCAGCCACCCCGGGCACCCCTATGGCTACACCTTC
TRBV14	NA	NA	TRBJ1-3	CASSQEQGNTIYF	TGTGCCAGCAGCCAAGAACAGGGAAACACCATATATTTT
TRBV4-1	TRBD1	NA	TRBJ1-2	CASSEDRSYFFGYTF	TGCGCCAGCAGCGAGGACAGGAGCTATTTTTTTGGCTACACCTTC
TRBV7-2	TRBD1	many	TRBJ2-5	CASSPRGRNYQETQYF	TGTGCCAGCAGCCCCAGGGGGCGAAACTACCAAGAGACCCAGTACTTC